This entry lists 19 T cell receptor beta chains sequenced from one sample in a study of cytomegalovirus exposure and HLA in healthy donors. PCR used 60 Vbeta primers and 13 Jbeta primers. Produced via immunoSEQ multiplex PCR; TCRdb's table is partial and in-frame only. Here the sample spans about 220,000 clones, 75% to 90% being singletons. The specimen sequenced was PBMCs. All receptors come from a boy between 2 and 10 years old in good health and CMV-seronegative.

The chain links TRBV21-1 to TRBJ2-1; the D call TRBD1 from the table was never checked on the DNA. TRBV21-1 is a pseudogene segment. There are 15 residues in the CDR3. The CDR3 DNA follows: TGTGCCAGCAGCGCTTTCGGGACACTCTACAATGAGCAGTTCTTC. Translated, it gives CASSAFGTLYNEQFF.

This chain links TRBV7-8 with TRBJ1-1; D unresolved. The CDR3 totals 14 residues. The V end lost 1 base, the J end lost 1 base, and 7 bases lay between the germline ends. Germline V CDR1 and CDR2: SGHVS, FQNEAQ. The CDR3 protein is CASSLEQQNTEAFF. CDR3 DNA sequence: TGTGCCAGCAGCTTAGAACAGCAGAACACTGAAGCTTTCTTT.

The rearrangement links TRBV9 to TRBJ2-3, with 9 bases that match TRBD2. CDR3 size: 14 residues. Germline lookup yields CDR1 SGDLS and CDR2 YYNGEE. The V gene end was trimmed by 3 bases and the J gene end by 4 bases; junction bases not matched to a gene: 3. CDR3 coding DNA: TGTGCCAGCAGCGCTTTAGCGGGGGCAGATACGCAGTATTTT. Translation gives CASSALAGADTQYF.

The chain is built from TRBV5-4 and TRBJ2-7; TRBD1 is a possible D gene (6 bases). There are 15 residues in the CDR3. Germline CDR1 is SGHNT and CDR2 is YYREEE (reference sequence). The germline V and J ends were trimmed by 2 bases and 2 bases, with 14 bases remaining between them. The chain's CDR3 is CASSFLGGLTYEQYF. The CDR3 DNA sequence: TGTGCCAGCAGCTTCCTAGGGGGATTGACCTACGAGCAGTACTTC.

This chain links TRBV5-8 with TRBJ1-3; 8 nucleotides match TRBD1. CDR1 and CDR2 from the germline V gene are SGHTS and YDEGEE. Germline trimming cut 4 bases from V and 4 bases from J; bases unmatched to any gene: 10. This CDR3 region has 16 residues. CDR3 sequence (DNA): TGTGCCAGCAGCACCGGACAGGGAGGCTCAGGAAACACCATATATTTT. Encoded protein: CASSTGQGGSGNTIYF.

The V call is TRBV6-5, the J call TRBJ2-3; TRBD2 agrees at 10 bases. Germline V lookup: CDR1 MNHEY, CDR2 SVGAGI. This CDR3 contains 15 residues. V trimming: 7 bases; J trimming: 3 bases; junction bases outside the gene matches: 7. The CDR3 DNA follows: TGTGCCAGCACCAGGGCTAGCGGGAGTACAGATACGCAGTATTTT. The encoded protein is CASTRASGSTDTQYF.

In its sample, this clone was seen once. For the CDR3, the DNA is TGTGCCAGCAGCTTTTCCGGGGGGGATATAGATACGCAGTATTTT. This encodes CASSFSGGDIDTQYF. The V and J genes are TRBV7-9 and TRBJ2-3; 8 positions agree with TRBD2. The CDR3 runs 15 residues. Germline V gene data show CDR1 as SEHNR and CDR2 as FQNEAQ (reference sequence). V trimming: 3 bases; J trimming: 5 bases; junction bases outside the gene matches: 7.

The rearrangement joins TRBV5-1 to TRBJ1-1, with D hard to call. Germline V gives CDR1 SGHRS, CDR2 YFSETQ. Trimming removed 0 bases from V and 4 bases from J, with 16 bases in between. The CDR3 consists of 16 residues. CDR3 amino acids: CASSLAIQARGTEAFF. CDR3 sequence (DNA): TGCGCCAGCAGCTTGGCCATTCAGGCCCGGGGCACTGAAGCTTTCTTT.

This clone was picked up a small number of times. Here the CDR3 DNA reads TGTGCCAGCAGCCAGGGGGGACCTAACTATGGCTACACCTTC. This sequence encodes CASSQGGPNYGYTF. V gene TRBV4-2 combines with J gene TRBJ1-2; D may be TRBD1 (5 bases). The V and J ends lost 3 bases and 0 bases respectively, with 8 bases between them. Germline V gives CDR1 LGHNA, CDR2 YNFKEQ. The CDR3 covers 14 residues.

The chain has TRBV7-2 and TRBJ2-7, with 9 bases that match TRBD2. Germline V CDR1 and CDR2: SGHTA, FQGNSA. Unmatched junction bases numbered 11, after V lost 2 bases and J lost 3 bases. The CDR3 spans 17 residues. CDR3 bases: TGTGCCAGCAGCTTATACGTGCGGGGTAGCGGGAGCTACGAGCAGTACTTC. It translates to CASSLYVRGSGSYEQYF.

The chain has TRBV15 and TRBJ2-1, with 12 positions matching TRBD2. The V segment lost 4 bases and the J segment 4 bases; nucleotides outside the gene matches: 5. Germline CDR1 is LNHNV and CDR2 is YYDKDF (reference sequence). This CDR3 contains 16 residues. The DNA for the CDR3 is TGTGCCACCAGCACCCCCGGACTAGCGGGATACAATGAGCAGTTCTTC. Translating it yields CATSTPGLAGYNEQFF.

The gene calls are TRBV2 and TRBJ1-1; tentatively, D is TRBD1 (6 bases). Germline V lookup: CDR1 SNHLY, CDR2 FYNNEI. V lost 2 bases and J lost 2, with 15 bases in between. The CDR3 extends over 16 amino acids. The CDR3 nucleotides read TGTGCCAGCAGTGAAATCTTAGGGACACCTAACACTGAAGCTTTCTTT. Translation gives CASSEILGTPNTEAFF.

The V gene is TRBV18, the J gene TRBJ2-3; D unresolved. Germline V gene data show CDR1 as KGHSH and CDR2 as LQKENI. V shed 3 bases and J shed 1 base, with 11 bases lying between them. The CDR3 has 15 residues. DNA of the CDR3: TGTGCCAGCTCACCCATAACCGGTGGCACAGATACGCAGTATTTT. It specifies CASSPITGGTDTQYF. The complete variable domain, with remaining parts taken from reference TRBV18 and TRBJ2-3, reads NAGVMQNPRHLVRRRGQEARLRCSPMKGHSHVYWYRQLPEEGLKFMVYLQKENIIDESGMPKERFSAEFPKEGPSILRIQQVVRGDSAAYFCASSPITGGTDTQYFGPGTRLTVL.

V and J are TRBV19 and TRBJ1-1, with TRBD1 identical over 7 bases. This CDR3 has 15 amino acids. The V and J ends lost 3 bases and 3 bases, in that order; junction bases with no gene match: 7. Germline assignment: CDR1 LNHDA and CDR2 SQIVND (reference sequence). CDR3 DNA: TGTGCCAGTAGTATGCAGGGGGTAAAGCACACTGAAGCTTTCTTT. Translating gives CASSMQGVKHTEAFF.

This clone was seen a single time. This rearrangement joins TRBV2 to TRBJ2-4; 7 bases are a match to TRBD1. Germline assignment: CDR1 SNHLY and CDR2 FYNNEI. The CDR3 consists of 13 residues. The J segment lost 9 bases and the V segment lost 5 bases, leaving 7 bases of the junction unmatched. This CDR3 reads CASSSRQGVIQYF. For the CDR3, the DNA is TGTGCCAGCAGTTCTCGACAGGGCGTCATTCAGTACTTC.

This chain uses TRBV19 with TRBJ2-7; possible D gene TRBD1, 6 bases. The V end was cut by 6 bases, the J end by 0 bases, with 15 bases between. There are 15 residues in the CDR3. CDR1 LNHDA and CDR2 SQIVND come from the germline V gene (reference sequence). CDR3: CASSDRDIHSYEQYF. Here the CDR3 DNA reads TGTGCCAGTAGCGACCGGGACATACACTCCTACGAGCAGTACTTC.

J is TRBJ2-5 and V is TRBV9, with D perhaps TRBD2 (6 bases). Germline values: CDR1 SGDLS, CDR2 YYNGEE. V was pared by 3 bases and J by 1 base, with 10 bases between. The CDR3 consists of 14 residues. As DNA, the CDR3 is TGTGCCAGCAGCGGGGGACTCCTCCAAGAGACCCAGTACTTC. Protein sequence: CASSGGLLQETQYF.

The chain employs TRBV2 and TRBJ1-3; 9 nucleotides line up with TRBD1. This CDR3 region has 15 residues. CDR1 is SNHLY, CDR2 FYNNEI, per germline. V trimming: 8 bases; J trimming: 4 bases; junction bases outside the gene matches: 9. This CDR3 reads CASGDTGGAGNTIYF. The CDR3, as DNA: TGTGCCAGCGGCGATACAGGGGGCGCCGGAAACACCATATATTTT.

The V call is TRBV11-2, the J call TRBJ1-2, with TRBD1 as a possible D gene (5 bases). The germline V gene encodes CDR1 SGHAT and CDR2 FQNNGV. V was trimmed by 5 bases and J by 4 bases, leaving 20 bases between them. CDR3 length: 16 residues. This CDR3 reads CASSPLTWGGSYGYTF. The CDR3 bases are TGTGCCAGCAGCCCTCTTACTTGGGGGGGAAGCTATGGCTACACCTTC.